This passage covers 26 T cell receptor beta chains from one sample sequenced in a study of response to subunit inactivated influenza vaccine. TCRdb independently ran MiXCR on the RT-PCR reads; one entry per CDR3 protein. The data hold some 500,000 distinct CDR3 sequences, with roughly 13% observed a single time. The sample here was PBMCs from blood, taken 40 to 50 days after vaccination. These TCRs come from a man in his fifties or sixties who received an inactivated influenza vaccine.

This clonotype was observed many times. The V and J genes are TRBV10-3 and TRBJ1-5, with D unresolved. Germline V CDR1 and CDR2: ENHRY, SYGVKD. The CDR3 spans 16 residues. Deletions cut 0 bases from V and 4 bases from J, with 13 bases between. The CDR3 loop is CAISESRGVGNQPQHF. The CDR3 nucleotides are TGTGCCATCAGTGAGTCCCGCGGGGTAGGAAATCAGCCCCAGCATTTT.

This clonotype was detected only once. The CDR3 DNA is TGTGCCAGCAGCTTAGCAGGGGGGGCTGTGAATGAGCAGTTCTTC. Translation gives CASSLAGGAVNEQFF. The J gene is TRBJ2-1, the V gene TRBV7-6, with TRBD2 as a possible D gene (7 bases). V lost 0 bases, J lost 7 bases, and 13 bases lay in between. The CDR3 totals 15 residues. Germline CDR1 and CDR2: SGHVS and FNYEAQ.

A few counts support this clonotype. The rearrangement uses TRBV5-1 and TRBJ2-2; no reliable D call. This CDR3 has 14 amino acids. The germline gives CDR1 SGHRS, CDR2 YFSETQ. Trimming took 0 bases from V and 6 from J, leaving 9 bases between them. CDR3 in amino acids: CASSLGSAPGELFF. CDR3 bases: TGCGCCAGCAGCTTGGGTTCTGCACCCGGGGAGCTGTTTTTT.

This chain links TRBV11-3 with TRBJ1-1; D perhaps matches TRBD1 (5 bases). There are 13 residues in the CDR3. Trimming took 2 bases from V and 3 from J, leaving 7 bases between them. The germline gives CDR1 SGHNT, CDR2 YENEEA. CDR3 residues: CASSLFRDTEAFF. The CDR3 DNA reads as TGTGCCAGCAGCTTATTCAGGGACACTGAAGCTTTCTTT.

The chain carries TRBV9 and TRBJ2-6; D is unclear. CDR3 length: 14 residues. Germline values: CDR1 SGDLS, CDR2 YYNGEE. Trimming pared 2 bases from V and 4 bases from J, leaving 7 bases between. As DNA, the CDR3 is TGTGCCAGCAGCGTCACCCCCGGGGCCAACGTCCTGACTTTC. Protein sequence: CASSVTPGANVLTF.

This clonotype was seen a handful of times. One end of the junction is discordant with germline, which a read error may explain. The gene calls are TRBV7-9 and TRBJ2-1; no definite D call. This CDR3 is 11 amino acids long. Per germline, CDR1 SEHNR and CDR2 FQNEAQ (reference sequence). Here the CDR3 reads CASSLYNDQFF. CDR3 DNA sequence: TGTGCCAGCAGCCTATACAATGATCAGTTCTTC.

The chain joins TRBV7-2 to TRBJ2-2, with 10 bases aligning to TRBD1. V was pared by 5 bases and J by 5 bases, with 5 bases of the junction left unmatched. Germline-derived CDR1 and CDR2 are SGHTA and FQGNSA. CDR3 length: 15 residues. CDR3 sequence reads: CASSRDRGETGELFF. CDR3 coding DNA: TGTGCCAGCAGCCGGGACAGGGGAGAAACCGGGGAGCTGTTTTTT.

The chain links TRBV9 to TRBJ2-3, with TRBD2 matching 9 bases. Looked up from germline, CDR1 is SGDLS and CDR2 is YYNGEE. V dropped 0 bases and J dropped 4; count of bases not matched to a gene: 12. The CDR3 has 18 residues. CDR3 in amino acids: CASSVGSGGPLSSDTQYF. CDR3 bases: TGTGCCAGCAGCGTAGGTAGCGGGGGACCCCTGAGCTCAGATACGCAGTATTTT.

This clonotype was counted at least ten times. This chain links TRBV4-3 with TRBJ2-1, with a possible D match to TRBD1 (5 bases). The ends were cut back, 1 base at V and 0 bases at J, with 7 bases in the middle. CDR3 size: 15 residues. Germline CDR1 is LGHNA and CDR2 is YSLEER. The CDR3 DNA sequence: TGCGCCAGCAGCCAAGTCAGGGACTCCTACAATGAGCAGTTCTTC. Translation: CASSQVRDSYNEQFF.

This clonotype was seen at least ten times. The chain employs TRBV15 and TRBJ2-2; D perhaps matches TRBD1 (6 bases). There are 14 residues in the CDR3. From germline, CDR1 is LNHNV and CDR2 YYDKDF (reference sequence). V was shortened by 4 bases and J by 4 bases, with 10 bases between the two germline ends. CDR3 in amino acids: CATSIKDSTGELFF. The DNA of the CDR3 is TGTGCCACCAGCATAAAGGACAGCACCGGGGAGCTGTTTTTT. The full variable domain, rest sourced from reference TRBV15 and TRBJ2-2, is DAMVIQNPRYQVTQFGKPVTLSCSQTLNHNVMYWYQQKSSQAPKLLFHYYDKDFNNEADTPDNFQSRRPNTSFCFLDIRSPGLGDTAMYLCATSIKDSTGELFFGEGSRLTVL.

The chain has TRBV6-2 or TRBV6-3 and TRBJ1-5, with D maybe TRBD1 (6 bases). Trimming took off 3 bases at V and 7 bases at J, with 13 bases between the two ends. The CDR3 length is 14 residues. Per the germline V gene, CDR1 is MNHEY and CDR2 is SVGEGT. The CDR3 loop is CASSYGGGWQPQHF. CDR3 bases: TGTGCCAGCAGTTATGGGGGCGGGTGGCAGCCCCAGCATTTT.

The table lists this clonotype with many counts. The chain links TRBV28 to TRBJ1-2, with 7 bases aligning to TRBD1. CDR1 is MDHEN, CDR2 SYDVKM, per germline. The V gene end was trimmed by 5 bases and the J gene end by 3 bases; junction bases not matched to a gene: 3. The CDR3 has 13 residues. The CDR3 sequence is CASSQTGYYGYTF. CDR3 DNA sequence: TGTGCCAGCAGTCAGACAGGGTACTATGGCTACACCTTC.

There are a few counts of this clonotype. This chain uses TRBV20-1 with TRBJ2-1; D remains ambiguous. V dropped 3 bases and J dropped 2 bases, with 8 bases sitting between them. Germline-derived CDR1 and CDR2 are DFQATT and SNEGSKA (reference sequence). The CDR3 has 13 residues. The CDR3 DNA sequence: TGCAGTGCTAGGGACCCCGCCTACAATGAGCAGTTCTTC. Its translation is CSARDPAYNEQFF.

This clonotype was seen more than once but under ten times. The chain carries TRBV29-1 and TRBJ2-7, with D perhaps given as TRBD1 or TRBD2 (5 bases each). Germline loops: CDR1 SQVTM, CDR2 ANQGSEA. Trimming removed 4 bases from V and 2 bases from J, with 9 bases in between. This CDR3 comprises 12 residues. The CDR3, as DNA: TGCAGCGTTGTAAGGGGACCCTACGAGCAGTACTTC. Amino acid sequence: CSVVRGPYEQYF.

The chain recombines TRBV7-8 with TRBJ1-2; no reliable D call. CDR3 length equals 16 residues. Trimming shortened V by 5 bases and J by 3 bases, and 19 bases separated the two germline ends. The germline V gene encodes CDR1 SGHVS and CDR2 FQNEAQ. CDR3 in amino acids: CASSPRFRELDYGYTF. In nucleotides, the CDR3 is TGTGCCAGCAGCCCACGCTTCCGGGAACTTGACTATGGCTACACCTTC.

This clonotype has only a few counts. Here the CDR3 DNA reads TGTGCCAGCAGTTACTCGATGCCCCTAAACACCGGGGAGCTGTTTTTT. Amino acid sequence: CASSYSMPLNTGELFF. This chain links TRBV6-2 or TRBV6-3 with TRBJ2-2; D remains unclear. V was trimmed by 0 bases and J by 2 bases, leaving 10 bases between them. The CDR3 length is 16 residues. The germline V gene has CDR1 MNHEY and CDR2 SVGEGT.

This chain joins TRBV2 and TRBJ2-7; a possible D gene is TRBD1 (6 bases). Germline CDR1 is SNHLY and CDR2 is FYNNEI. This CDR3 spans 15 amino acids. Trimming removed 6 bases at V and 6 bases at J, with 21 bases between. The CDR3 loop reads CASSRYGRGPFEQYF. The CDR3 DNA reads TGTGCCAGCAGCAGGTACGGCAGGGGACCTTTCGAGCAGTACTTC.

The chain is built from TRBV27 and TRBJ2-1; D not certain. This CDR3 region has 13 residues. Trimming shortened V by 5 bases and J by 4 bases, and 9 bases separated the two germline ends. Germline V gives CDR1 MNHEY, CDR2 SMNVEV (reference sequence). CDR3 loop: CASSLHKYNEQFF. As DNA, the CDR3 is TGTGCCAGCAGTCTGCACAAATACAATGAGCAGTTCTTC.

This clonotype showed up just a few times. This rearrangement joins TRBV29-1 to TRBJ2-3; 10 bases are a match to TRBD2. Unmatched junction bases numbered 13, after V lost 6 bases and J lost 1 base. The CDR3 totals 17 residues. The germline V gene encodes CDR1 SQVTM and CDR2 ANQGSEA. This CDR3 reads CSVTGTSDFGGTDTQYF. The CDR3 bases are TGCAGCGTCACCGGGACTAGCGATTTCGGAGGCACAGATACGCAGTATTTT.

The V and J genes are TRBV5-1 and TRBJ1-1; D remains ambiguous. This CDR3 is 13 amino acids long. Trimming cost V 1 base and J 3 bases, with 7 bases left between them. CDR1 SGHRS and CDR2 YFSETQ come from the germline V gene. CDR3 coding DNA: TGCGCCAGCAGCTTGAGACCGGACACTGAAGCTTTCTTT. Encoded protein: CASSLRPDTEAFF. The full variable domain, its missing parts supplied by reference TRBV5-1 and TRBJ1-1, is KAGVTQTPRYLIKTRGQQVTLSCSPISGHRSVSWYQQTPGQGLQFLFEYFSETQRNKGNFPGRFSGRQFSNSRSEMNVSTLELGDSALYLCASSLRPDTEAFFGQGTRLTVV.

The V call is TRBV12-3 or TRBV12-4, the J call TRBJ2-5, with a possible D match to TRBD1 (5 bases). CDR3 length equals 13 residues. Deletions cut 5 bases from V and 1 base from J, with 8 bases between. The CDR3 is CASSIGAQETQYF. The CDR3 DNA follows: TGTGCCAGCAGTATAGGGGCCCAAGAGACCCAGTACTTC.

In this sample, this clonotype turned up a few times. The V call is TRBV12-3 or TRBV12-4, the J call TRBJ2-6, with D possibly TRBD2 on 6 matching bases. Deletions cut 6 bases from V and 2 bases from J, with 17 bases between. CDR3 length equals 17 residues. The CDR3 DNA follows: TGTGCCAGCAGGAAGGGACTTCCAACACCTGGGGCCAACGTCCTGACTTTC. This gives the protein CASRKGLPTPGANVLTF.

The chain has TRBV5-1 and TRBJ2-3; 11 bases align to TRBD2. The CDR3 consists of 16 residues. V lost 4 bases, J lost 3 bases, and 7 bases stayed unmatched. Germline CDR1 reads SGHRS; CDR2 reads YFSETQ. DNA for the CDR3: TGCGCCAGCAGCCTGAATTTAGCGGGAGGGACAGATACGCAGTATTTT. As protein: CASSLNLAGGTDTQYF.

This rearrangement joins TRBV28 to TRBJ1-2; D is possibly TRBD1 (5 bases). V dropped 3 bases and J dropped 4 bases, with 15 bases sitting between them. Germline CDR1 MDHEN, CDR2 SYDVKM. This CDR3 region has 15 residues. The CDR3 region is CASSLGQGLSYGYTF. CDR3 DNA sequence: TGTGCCAGCAGTTTGGGCCAGGGCCTTTCCTATGGCTACACCTTC.

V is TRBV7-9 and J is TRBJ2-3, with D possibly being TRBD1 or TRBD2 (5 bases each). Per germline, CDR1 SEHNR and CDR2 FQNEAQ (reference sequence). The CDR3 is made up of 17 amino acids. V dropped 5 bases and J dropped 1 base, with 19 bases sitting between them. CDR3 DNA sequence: TGTGCCAGCAGCCTCCCGGGGCTCCCGAGTGGCACAGATACGCAGTATTTT. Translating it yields CASSLPGLPSGTDTQYF.

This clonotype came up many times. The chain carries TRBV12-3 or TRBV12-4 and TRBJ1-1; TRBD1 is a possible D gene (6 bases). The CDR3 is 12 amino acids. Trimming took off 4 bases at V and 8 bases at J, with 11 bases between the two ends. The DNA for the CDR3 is TGTGCCAGCAGTTCGTACGGGACAGAAGCTTTCTTT. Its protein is CASSSYGTEAFF.